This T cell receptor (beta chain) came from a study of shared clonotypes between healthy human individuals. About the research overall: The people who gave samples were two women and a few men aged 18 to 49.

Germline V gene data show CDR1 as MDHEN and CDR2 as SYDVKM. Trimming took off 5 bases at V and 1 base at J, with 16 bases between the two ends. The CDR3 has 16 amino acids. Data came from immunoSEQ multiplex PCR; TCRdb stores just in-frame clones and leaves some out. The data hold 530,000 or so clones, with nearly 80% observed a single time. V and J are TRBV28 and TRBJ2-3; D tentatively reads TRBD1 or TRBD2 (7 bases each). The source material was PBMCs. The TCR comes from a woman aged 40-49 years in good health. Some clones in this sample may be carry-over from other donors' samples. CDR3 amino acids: CASSHLTGRGTDTQYF. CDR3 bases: TGTGCCAGCAGTCACCTGACAGGGAGGGGCACAGATACGCAGTATTTT.